The rows below give T cell receptor beta chains drawn from one sample of a study of shared clonotypes between healthy human individuals. Here immunoSEQ multiplex PCR was the method, and the copy in TCRdb shows in-frame clones only, minus some. The sample has hundreds of thousands of clones; more than 75% are singletons. Sequencing was carried out using PBMCs. The receptors derive from a woman aged 40 to 50 in good health. Some clones in this sample may be carry-over from other donors' samples. Each CDR3 is given with its conserved first and last residue. D genes are given only for firm matches. The size of a clone is reported for some rows only, either as once, few or many, or as a class for expanded clones.

TRBV5-1,TRBJ1-1,.,.,TGCGCCAGCAGTTACTCGACTAACACTGAAGCTTTCTTT,CASSYSTNTEAFF
TRBV7-9,TRBJ1-1,.,.,TGTGCCAGCAGCTCAGGACACCCGAACACTGAAGCTTTCTTT,CASSSGHPNTEAFF
TRBV10-3,TRBJ1-2,few,.,TGTGCCATCAGTGAGTCGTTTGGCGGATTAAACTATGGCTACACCTTC,CAISESFGGLNYGYTF
TRBV7-2,TRBJ1-5,.,.,TGTGCCAGCAGCTTATACTCTAGTCAGCCCCAGCATTTT,CASSLYSSQPQHF
TRBV6-5,TRBJ2-7,.,TRBD2,TGTGCCAGCAGTTACCCTAGCGGGAGAACCTACGAGCAGTACTTC,CASSYPSGRTYEQYF
TRBV5-1,TRBJ2-5,.,.,TGCGCCAGCAGCACAAAAGAGACCCAGTACTTC,CASSTKETQYF
TRBV10-2,TRBJ2-2,many,.,TGCGCCAGCAGTGAGAACAGGGTAACCGGGGAGCTGTTTTTT,CASSENRVTGELFF
TRBV5-6,TRBJ1-1,few,.,TGTGCCAGCAGCTTGGGTCGGCCGGACACTGAAGCTTTCTTT,CASSLGRPDTEAFF
TRBV7-2,TRBJ1-2,.,TRBD1,TGTGCCAGCAGCGGGTTGACCGGGGACCTGGGACAGTTCTATGGCTACACCTTC,CASSGLTGDLGQFYGYTF
TRBV19,TRBJ2-1,.,.,TGTGCCAGTAGTATGGACGACAGACAATCGTTCTTC,CASSMDDRQSFF
TRBV18,TRBJ2-5,.,TRBD2,TGTGCCAGCTCACCAACGGTACTAGCGGGAGGGTACCAAGAGACCCAGTACTTC,CASSPTVLAGGYQETQYF
TRBV29-1,TRBJ1-3,.,.,TGCAGCGCTCTTTCCAGAAACTCTGGAAACACCATATATTTT,CSALSRNSGNTIYF
TRBV19,TRBJ2-7,.,.,TGTGCCAGTAGTATAGGTCACACCACCTACGAGCAGTACTTC,CASSIGHTTYEQYF
TRBV7-7,TRBJ2-5,once,TRBD1,TGTGCCAGCAGCCAATCCGGGACAGGGAAAGAGACCCAGTACTTC,CASSQSGTGKETQYF
TRBV2,TRBJ2-7,.,.,TGTGCCAGCAGCCCCGGGGGCGTTAGCGACCTTGGGCAGTACTTC,CASSPGGVSDLGQYF